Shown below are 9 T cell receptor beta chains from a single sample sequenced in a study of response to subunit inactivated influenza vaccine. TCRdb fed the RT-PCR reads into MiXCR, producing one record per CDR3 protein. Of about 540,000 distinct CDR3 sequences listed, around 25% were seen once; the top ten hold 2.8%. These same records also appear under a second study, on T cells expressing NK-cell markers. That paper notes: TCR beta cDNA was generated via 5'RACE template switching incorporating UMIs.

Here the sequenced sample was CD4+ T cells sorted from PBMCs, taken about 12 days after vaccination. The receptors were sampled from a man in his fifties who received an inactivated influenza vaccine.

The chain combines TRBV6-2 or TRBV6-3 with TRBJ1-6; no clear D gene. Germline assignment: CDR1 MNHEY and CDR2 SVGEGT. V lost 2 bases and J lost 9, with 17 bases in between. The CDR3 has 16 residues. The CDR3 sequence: CASSYRRQGWVSPLHF. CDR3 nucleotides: TGTGCCAGCAGTTACCGACGCCAAGGGTGGGTTTCACCCCTCCACTTT.

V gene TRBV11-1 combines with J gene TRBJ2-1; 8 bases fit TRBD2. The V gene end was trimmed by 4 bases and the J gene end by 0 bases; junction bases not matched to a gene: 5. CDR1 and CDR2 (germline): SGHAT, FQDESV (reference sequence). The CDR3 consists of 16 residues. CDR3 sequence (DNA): TGTGCCAGCAGCTCCAAGCGGGAGCACTCCTACAATGAGCAGTTCTTC. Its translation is CASSSKREHSYNEQFF.

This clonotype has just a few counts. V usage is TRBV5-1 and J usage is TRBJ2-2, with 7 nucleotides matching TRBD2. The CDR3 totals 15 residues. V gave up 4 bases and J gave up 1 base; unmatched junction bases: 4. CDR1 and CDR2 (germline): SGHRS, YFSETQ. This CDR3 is CASSDGGLNTGELFF. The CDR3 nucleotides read TGCGCCAGCAGCGACGGGGGGTTGAACACCGGGGAGCTGTTTTTT.

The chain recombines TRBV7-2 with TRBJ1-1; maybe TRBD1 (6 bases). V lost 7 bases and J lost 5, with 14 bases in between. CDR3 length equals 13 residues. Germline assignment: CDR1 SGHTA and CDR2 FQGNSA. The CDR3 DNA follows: TGTGCCAGCAACCGGGGTAGGGGGACTGAAGCTTTCTTT. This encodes CASNRGRGTEAFF.

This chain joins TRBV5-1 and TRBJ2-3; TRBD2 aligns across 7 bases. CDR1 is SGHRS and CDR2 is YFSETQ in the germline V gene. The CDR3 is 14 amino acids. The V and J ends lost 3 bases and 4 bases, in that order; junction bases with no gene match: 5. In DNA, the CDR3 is TGCGCCAGCAGCTCGGGGACTAATGCAGATACGCAGTATTTT. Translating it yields CASSSGTNADTQYF.

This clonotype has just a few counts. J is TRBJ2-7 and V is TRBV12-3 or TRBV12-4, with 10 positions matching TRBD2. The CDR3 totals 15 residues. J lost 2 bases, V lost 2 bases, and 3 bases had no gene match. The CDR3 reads CASSLYSGGPYEQYF. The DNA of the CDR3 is TGTGCCAGCAGTTTATATAGCGGGGGGCCCTACGAGCAGTACTTC.

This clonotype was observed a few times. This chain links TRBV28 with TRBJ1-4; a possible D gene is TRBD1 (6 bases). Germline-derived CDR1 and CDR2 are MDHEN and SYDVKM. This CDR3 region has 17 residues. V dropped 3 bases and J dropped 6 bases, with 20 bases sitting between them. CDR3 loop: CASSFSTGQGPHEKLFF. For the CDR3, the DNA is TGTGCCAGCAGTTTTTCGACAGGCCAAGGCCCTCATGAAAAACTGTTTTTT.

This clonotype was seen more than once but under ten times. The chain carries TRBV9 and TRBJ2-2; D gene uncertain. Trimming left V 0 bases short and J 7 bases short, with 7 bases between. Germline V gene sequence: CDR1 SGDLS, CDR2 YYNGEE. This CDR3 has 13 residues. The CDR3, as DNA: TGTGCCAGCAGCGTAGTCCGGAACGGGGAGCTGTTTTTT. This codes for CASSVVRNGELFF.

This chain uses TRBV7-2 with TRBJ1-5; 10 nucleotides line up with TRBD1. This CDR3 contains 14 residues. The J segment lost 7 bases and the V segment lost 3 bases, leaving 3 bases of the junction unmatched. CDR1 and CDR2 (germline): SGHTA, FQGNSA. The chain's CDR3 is CASSFGTGVQPQHF. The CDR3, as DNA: TGTGCCAGCAGCTTCGGGACAGGGGTCCAGCCCCAGCATTTT.